This TCR beta chain emerged from a study of OX40 agonist ivuxolimab in advanced cancers. The CDR3 runs 21 residues. Per germline, CDR1 LNHDA and CDR2 SQIVND (reference sequence). After removal of 1 base from V and 1 base from J, the junction contained 19 bases not matched to a gene. The table came from immunoSEQ multiplex PCR; TCRdb's copy has only in-frame clones and leaves some out. The sample gives 71,000 or so clones, around nine tenths of which show up once; 0.76% is in the top ten. This sample comprised CD4+ or CD8+ T cells sorted from blood, obtained in a trial of the OX40 agonist ivuxolimab. J is TRBJ2-4 and V is TRBV19, with TRBD1 identical over 7 bases. This receptor was identified in an adult with an advanced solid tumor such as melanoma, head and neck, liver or kidney cancer. The CDR3 loop is CASSIGAFYRGGGAAKNIQYF. CDR3 nucleotides: TGTGCCAGTAGTATAGGTGCCTTTTACAGGGGCGGAGGAGCGGCCAAAAACATTCAGTACTTC.